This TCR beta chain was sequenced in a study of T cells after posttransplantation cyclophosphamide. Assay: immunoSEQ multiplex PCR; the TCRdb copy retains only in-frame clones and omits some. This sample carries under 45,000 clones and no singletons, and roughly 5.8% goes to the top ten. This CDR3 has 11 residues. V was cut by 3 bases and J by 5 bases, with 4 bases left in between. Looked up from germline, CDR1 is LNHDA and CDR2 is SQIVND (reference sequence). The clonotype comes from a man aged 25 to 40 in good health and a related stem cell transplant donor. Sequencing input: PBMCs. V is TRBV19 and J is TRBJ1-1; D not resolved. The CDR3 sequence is CASSMYTEAFF. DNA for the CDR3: TGTGCCAGTAGTATGTATACTGAAGCTTTCTTT. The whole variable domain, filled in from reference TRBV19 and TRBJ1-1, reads DGGITQSPKYLFRKEGQNVTLSCEQNLNHDAMYWYRQDPGQGLRLIYYSQIVNDFQKGDIAEGYSVSREKKESFPLTVTSAQKNPTAFYLCASSMYTEAFFGQGTRLTVV.